Below are 8 T cell receptor beta chains sequenced from a single sample in a study of shared clonotypes between healthy human individuals (dated by TCRdb to 2018 to 2020). Library preparation used the immunoSEQ multiplex PCR assay. Drawn from immuneACCESS, this table holds only the in-frame rearrangements with V and J called that TCRdb kept. Clones are partly lost; checked studies trace under half to an unresolved V gene and leave the rest unexplained. The table for this sample lists about 490,000 clones; 70% to 80% of them were counted only once. About an eighth of the sample rests with the top ten. Sequenced: PBMCs. Receptors were obtained from a woman aged 40 to 49 in good health. Some clones in this sample may be carry-over from other donors' samples.

This clone was detected only once. The gene calls are TRBV29-1 and TRBJ1-5; 10 bases fit TRBD1. In germline, CDR1 is SQVTM, CDR2 ANQGSEA. J was trimmed by 7 bases and V by 5 bases; bases with no gene match: 8. The CDR3 contains 14 residues. The CDR3, as DNA: TGCAGCGTTTCCGTCGGGACAGGGGACCAGCCCCAGCATTTT. Its translation: CSVSVGTGDQPQHF.

The gene calls are TRBV5-1 and TRBJ2-2, with D tentatively TRBD2 (5 bases). V was cut by 4 bases and J by 2 bases, with 18 bases left in between. The germline V gene has CDR1 SGHRS and CDR2 YFSETQ. The CDR3 covers 17 residues. The CDR3 nucleotides read TGCGCCAGCAGCCGGAGGCAGCGGAGCGATAACACCGGGGAGCTGTTTTTT. It specifies CASSRRQRSDNTGELFF.

This sequence joins TRBV2 and TRBJ2-5; possibly TRBD2 for D (6 bases). The germline gives CDR1 SNHLY, CDR2 FYNNEI. V dropped 7 bases and J dropped 4 bases, with 13 bases sitting between them. CDR3 length equals 13 residues. The CDR3, as DNA: TGTGCCAGCACTGGGGGGTCGGGAGAGACCCAGTACTTC. Encoded protein: CASTGGSGETQYF.

The chain couples TRBV4-3 to TRBJ2-7, with D perhaps matching TRBD1 or TRBD2 (6 bases each). The CDR3 is 15 amino acids. Trimming pared 0 bases from V and 3 bases from J, leaving 12 bases between. The germline CDR1 and CDR2 sequences are LGHNA and YSLEER. CDR3 nucleotides: TGCGCCAGCAGCCAAGATCTCGGGGGCGGCTACGAGCAGTACTTC. Its protein product is CASSQDLGGGYEQYF.

On this clone itself: Other DNA sequences in the sample encode the same CDR3. The V gene is TRBV5-1, the J gene TRBJ2-5; D is unresolved. The V gene's germline CDR1 is SGHRS and CDR2 YFSETQ. The CDR3 consists of 11 residues. Trimming removed 2 bases from V and 5 bases from J, with 4 bases in between. Here the CDR3 DNA reads TGCGCCAGCAGCTTTGGGGAGACCCAGTACTTC. It is translated as CASSFGETQYF. The entire variable domain, with the rest obtained from reference TRBV5-1 and TRBJ2-5, is as follows: KAGVTQTPRYLIKTRGQQVTLSCSPISGHRSVSWYQQTPGQGLQFLFEYFSETQRNKGNFPGRFSGRQFSNSRSEMNVSTLELGDSALYLCASSFGETQYFGPGTRLLVL.

The rearrangement links TRBV7-9 to TRBJ2-5; 13 bases align to TRBD2. V trimming: 4 bases; J trimming: 4 bases; junction bases outside the gene matches: 6. The CDR3 loop spans 16 amino acids. Germline CDR1 is SEHNR and CDR2 is FQNEAQ (reference sequence). CDR3: CASSSGTSGVLETQYF. The CDR3 DNA sequence: TGTGCCAGCAGCTCAGGGACTAGCGGGGTGCTAGAGACCCAGTACTTC.

The count of this clone is one. A single base separates this from a much larger clone, so it may be a read error. The CDR3 DNA is TGTGCCATCAGTGAATATAGGAACACTGAAGCTTCCTTT. This encodes CAISEYRNTEASF. V gene TRBV10-3 combines with J gene TRBJ1-1; D remains ambiguous. The germline V gene has CDR1 ENHRY and CDR2 SYGVKD. CDR3 length: 13 amino acids.

V is TRBV7-9 and J is TRBJ1-2, with unresolved D. CDR1 is SEHNR and CDR2 is FQNEAQ in the germline V gene (reference sequence). V was trimmed by 1 base and J by 7 bases, leaving 7 bases between them. The CDR3 loop spans 12 amino acids. CDR3 in DNA: TGTGCCAGCAGCTTAGGCTCTCTTGGCTACACCTTC. This encodes CASSLGSLGYTF.